The present TCR beta chain was sequenced within a study of siplizumab effects on memory and regulatory T cells. The table came from immunoSEQ multiplex PCR; TCRdb's copy has only in-frame clones and leaves some out. The sample shows about 100,000 clones, over 85% of them seen only once. V shed 2 bases, J shed 0 bases, and the junction held 7 bases outside the gene matches. The V gene's germline CDR1 is MNHNS and CDR2 SASEGT. The CDR3 covers 17 residues. What was sequenced was Tregs sorted from blood. This chain links TRBV6-1 with TRBJ2-3; 8 bases are shared with TRBD1. The sequence came from a human donor in good health. The CDR3 DNA reads as TGTGCCAGCAGTGAACCCCCAGGGGGCGGTAGCACAGATACGCAGTATTTT. It codes for CASSEPPGGGSTDTQYF.